The present T cell receptor beta chain was sequenced within a study of cytotoxic CD8 clonotypes in ibrutinib-treated CLL. Overall study results and limits: Baseline levels of clonality went above those of age-matched healthy donors and moved with circulating CD8+ T-cell counts. The study found clonality rose at ibrutinib response, then fell toward baseline at progression. Different sampling times were used for sustained-remission and progressing patients.

Concerning this clone itself: Its antigen is currently unknown.

After removal of 6 bases from V and 4 bases from J, the junction contained 4 bases not matched to a gene. This CDR3 spans 13 amino acids. Germline assignment: CDR1 LNHDA and CDR2 SQIVND (reference sequence). Sequencing was performed with immunoSEQ multiplex PCR; in TCRdb, only in-frame clones are kept and a portion is missing. Of approximately 74,000 clones detected, 70% to 90% appear once; the ten largest clones hold roughly 8%. The genes are TRBV19 and TRBJ2-5; 8 bases fit TRBD1. Sequenced here: PBMCs, sampled at disease progression, from a patient treated with ibrutinib. This sequence originates from a human donor with chronic lymphocytic leukemia. CDR3 in DNA: TGTGCCAGTAGGACAGGGGTGGGAGAGACCCAGTACTTC. Translating gives CASRTGVGETQYF.